This entry features one T cell receptor beta chain sequence. This clone's antigen is unknown. The record has no base qualities; no much larger clone is one base away. Its CDR3 holds 12 amino acids, cysteine through phenylalanine. The sequence is cut down to CDR3 DNA, 36 bases in frame from base 1. CDR1 and CDR2 were assigned from the germline V gene as SGHTA and FQGTGA. Trimming removed 4 bases from V and 5 bases from J, leaving 6 bases between the germline ends. TCRbeta CDR3 regions were amplified from genomic DNA by means of the immunoSEQ Assay, a bias-controlled multiplex PCR. As for the authors' bioinformatics: Nucleated cell counts per sample were estimated from amplification of reference gene primers within the assay. Sequence reads were collapsed and filtered to measure the absolute abundance of every unique TCRbeta CDR3 rearrangement. Productive Simpson clonality was computed per sample as the square root of Simpson's diversity index over productive rearrangements. Held by TCRdb, this immuneACCESS table contains in-frame sequences only and omits some clones. Under half of the omission traces to an unresolved V gene where checked; the cause of the rest is unknown. V, J and clone size are taken as reported in that table, and D and trimming were inferred from the DNA itself. The sample table holds approximately 110,000 clones, of which about 87% were seen once. 4.6% of the sample is held by the ten biggest clonotypes.

The data derive from a study of blood T cell repertoires in COVID-19 (dated by TCRdb to 2018 to 2021). Background for the entire study: Samples covering the acute and convalescent phases of COVID-19 were provided by collaborators in the United States, Italy and Spain. The repertoires were made available in a free public database intended to serve as a resource for research on the immune response to SARS-CoV-2. Sample metadata almost always included a de-identified subject ID, COVID-19 status, age in years and sex. Samples came from the ongoing ImmuneRACE study (first 160 participants) plus 1,254 subjects from 6 global collaborators. The dataset comprised deeply sampled blood TCRbeta repertoires from subjects exposed to, actively infected with, or recovered from COVID-19. Where HLA class I and class II types were available, the types were taken from metadata supplied by the sample provider, not from assay-based typing. The prospective study material was composed of cDNA or gDNA derived from T cells, B-cell-depleted T cells, or PBMCs.

Each collaborating institution followed its own protocols to collect whole blood in K2EDTA tubes. For TCRbeta analysis, collaborator samples were shipped as frozen whole blood, as isolated PBMCs, or as DNA extracted from either sample type. The full study reports these points: The quantity of clinical and demographic metadata differed by source and by participant and was supplied without curation.

This TCR was recovered from a woman aged 45-60 years with acute or convalescent COVID-19. The sample taken for sequencing was peripheral blood. The V and J genes are TRBV7-3 and TRBJ2-1, with the D gene call left open. The CDR3 reads as follows: CASSSYNNEQFF. Read as DNA, the sequence is TGTGCCAGCAGCTCCTATAACAATGAGCAGTTCTTC. Here the CDR3 is joined to the reference TRBV7-3 and TRBJ2-1 genes, and the full variable domain is: GAGVSQTPSNKVTEKGKYVELRCDPISGHTALYWYRQSLGQGPEFLIYFQGTGAADDSGLPNDRFFAVRPEGSVSTLKIQRTERGDSAVYLCASSSYNNEQFFGPGTRLTVL.